This TCR beta chain is from a study of blood T cell repertoires in COVID-19. Study in general: The samples span acute and convalescent COVID-19 from the United States, Italy and Spain.

Measured with immunoSEQ multiplex PCR; TCRdb has only the in-frame clones, and not every one. Among fewer than 150,000 clones listed, 75% to 90% were seen once. Those who participated ranged in age from roughly 18 to 95 years and resided in roughly 26 US areas. Participant-reported clinical history was the basis for cohort assignment. Among Cohort 3 donors, those recovered had two negative PCRs, clearance, or symptom resolution. This CDR3 comprises 15 residues. V was pared by 0 bases and J by 2 bases, with 10 bases between. Germline loops: CDR1 SGDLS, CDR2 YYNGEE. The sequence came from a man younger than 45 who had recovered from COVID-19. The sample taken for sequencing was PBMCs or T cells enriched from blood (not recorded which). The chain uses TRBV9 and TRBJ2-3; D call uncertain. CDR3 loop: CASSVVGLPTDTQYF. Written as DNA, the CDR3 is TGTGCCAGCAGCGTAGTTGGGCTACCCACAGATACGCAGTATTTT.